This is a list of T cell receptor beta chains from one sample in a study of cytomegalovirus exposure and HLA in healthy donors. Sequenced by immunoSEQ multiplex PCR; TCRdb stores in-frame clones only, minus some. This table holds some 160,000 clones, around 80% found once. Material: PBMCs. The receptors here all came from a man in his forties in good health and CMV-seronegative. Both conserved end residues are part of each CDR3. The order of the fields is clone size, J gene, V gene, CDR3 protein. Size is stated for part of the rows, as once, few or many counts, or as a class when the clone is expanded.

size: .; J: TRBJ1-1; V: TRBV4-2; CDR3: CASSPPGDRGTEAFF
size: .; J: .; V: TRBV27; CDR3: CASSLGGYEQYF
size: .; J: TRBJ2-7; V: TRBV7-2; CDR3: CASSTRGPTGGEQYF
size: once; J: TRBJ1-1; V: TRBV7-9; CDR3: CASSTLQREFEAFF
size: .; J: TRBJ1-5; V: TRBV4-1; CDR3: CASSQDRGENQPQHF
size: few; J: TRBJ2-1; V: TRBV7-2; CDR3: CASSPQAMGLAGSNEQFF
size: few; J: TRBJ2-1; V: TRBV5-6; CDR3: CASSLIKRAGNEQFF
size: .; J: TRBJ2-3; V: TRBV25-1; CDR3: CASSPDVAYTQYF
size: .; J: TRBJ2-7; V: TRBV7-6; CDR3: CASSLEAGGPYEQYF
size: .; J: TRBJ2-5; V: TRBV25-1; CDR3: CASSEAGTQETQYF
size: .; J: TRBJ1-2; V: TRBV6-5; CDR3: CASSYVDSSYGYTF
size: .; J: TRBJ1-2; V: TRBV19; CDR3: CASSIPSNRIGGYTF
size: .; J: TRBJ2-7; V: TRBV29-1; CDR3: CSVGGSTYEQYF
size: .; J: TRBJ1-1; V: TRBV5-5; CDR3: CASSPYPNTEAFF
size: few; J: TRBJ2-7; V: TRBV30; CDR3: CAWSVQGEGPRSYEQYF
size: few; J: TRBJ2-2; V: TRBV5-1; CDR3: CASSLGLAGVTGELFF
size: .; J: TRBJ2-5; V: TRBV28; CDR3: CASSPSQETQYF
size: .; J: TRBJ1-1; V: TRBV7-9; CDR3: CASSHRERNAEAFF
size: .; J: TRBJ1-2; V: TRBV19; CDR3: CASRETLYGYTF
size: .; J: TRBJ2-5; V: TRBV10-3; CDR3: CAISESDRGGQTQYF
size: once; J: TRBJ1-1; V: TRBV6-5; CDR3: CASSYGKNTEAFF
size: .; J: TRBJ1-2; V: TRBV2; CDR3: CASRGVGNGYTF
size: .; J: TRBJ2-2; V: TRBV5-1; CDR3: CASSFGLAGTGELFF
size: .; J: TRBJ2-2; V: TRBV7-9; CDR3: CSSSPWLAGGTTGELFF
size: .; J: TRBJ2-7; V: TRBV5-1; CDR3: CASSLVVLAGVSYEQYF
size: few; J: TRBJ1-1; V: TRBV28; CDR3: CASTFDRGAFF
size: .; J: TRBJ2-4; V: TRBV29-1; CDR3: CSVQKLDSLAKNIQYF